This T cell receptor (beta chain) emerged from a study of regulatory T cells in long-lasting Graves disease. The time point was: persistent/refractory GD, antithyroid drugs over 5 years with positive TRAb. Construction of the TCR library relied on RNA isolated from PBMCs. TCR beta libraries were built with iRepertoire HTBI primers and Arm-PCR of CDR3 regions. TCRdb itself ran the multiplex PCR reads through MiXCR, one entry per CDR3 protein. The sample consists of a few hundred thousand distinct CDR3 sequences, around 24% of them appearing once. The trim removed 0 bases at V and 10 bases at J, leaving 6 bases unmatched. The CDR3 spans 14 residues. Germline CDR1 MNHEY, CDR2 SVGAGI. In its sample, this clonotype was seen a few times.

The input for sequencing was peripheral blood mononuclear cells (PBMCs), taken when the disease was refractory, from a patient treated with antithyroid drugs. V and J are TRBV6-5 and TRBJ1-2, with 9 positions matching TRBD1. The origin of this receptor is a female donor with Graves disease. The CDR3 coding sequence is TGTGCCAGCAGTTACTCTGGGACAGGGATGATCTACACCTTC. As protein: CASSYSGTGMIYTF.